These 5 T cell receptor beta chains were sequenced from one sample in a study of identical twins. One entry per CDR3 protein results from TCRdb running MiXCR on the 5' RACE reads. This sample has about 430,000 distinct CDR3 sequences, with approximately 17% found just once. Material: naive T cells sorted from blood. These TCRs come from a man aged 45-65 years in good health.

V is TRBV9 and J is TRBJ2-1; TRBD2 matches at 8 bases. The ends lost 7 bases at V and 7 bases at J; junction bases unmatched: 13. Germline CDR1 and CDR2: SGDLS and YYNGEE. The length of the CDR3 is 15 residues. In DNA, the CDR3 is TGTGCCAGCGGAAATCCGGGACTAGGAACGAATGAGCAGTTCTTC. Residues: CASGNPGLGTNEQFF. Filled out from reference TRBV9 and TRBJ2-1, the complete variable domain reads DSGVTQTPKHLITATGQRVTLRCSPRSGDLSVYWYQQSLDQGLQFLIQYYNGEERAKGNILERFSAQQFPDLHSELNLSSLELGDSALYFCASGNPGLGTNEQFFGPGTRLTVL.

This clonotype was seen only a few times. The rearrangement links TRBV27 to TRBJ1-5; the match to TRBD1 covers 8 bases. This CDR3 spans 15 amino acids. Germline V gives CDR1 MNHEY, CDR2 SMNVEV (reference sequence). After removal of 6 bases from V and 3 bases from J, the junction contained 7 bases not matched to a gene. CDR3 sequence (DNA): TGTGCCAGCAGGGGACAGGCCGACTCCAATCAGCCCCAGCATTTT. It specifies CASRGQADSNQPQHF.

This clonotype was detected a few times. The rearrangement joins TRBV18 to TRBJ1-6, with 7 positions matching TRBD1. Germline V gene sequence: CDR1 KGHSH, CDR2 LQKENI. Trimming took 6 bases from V and 6 from J; bases not matched to a gene: 8. The CDR3 consists of 15 residues. The CDR3 region has the DNA TGTGCCAGCTCGCCTCGGGACAGAAGTAATTCACCCCTCCACTTT. Residues: CASSPRDRSNSPLHF.

CDR3 sequence (DNA): TGTGCCAGCAGCCAACTAGACGGCCTCACGAACACCGGGGAGCTGTTTTTT. This gives the protein CASSQLDGLTNTGELFF. The V and J genes are TRBV7-9 and TRBJ2-2; tentative D call: TRBD2 (5 bases). Between the trimmed V and J ends, which lost 5 bases and 0 bases, there was a span of 16 bases. The germline gives CDR1 SEHNR, CDR2 FQNEAQ (reference sequence). CDR3 size: 17 residues.

In this sample, this clonotype turned up a few times. V is TRBV20-1 and J is TRBJ2-1; TRBD1 matches at 8 bases. The CDR3 contains 15 residues. Per germline, CDR1 DFQATT and CDR2 SNEGSKA (reference sequence). V lost 6 bases to trimming and J lost 6 bases; unmatched junction nucleotides: 13. In DNA, the CDR3 is TGCAGTGCAGATAGACAGGGGAACTTTATCAATGAGCAGTTCTTC. Translation: CSADRQGNFINEQFF.